This TCR beta chain was sequenced in a study of blood T cell repertoires in COVID-19. On the study more broadly: The United States, Italy and Spain supplied acute and convalescent COVID-19 samples. The analysed material was cDNA or gDNA that came from T cells, B-cell-depleted T cells, or PBMCs.

Authors' methods: Estimated nucleated cell counts came from reference gene primer amplification. TCRdb keeps only in-frame clones here, not all; method: immunoSEQ multiplex PCR. The D gene and trimming were derived from the DNA, and the V and J assignments and clone size from that table. The sample has over 150,000 clones, more than 60% seen once. Germline CDR1 LGHDT, CDR2 YNNKEL (reference sequence). This CDR3 is 17 amino acids long. After removal of 0 bases from V and 6 bases from J, the junction contained 6 bases not matched to a gene. This TCR came from a man aged 65 to 79 with acute or convalescent COVID-19. The J gene is TRBJ1-6, the V gene TRBV3-1 (or the pseudogene TRBV3-2); 9 bases align to TRBD1. The specimen sequenced was peripheral blood. The CDR3: CASSQDSTGGFNSPLHF. CDR3 DNA: TGTGCCAGCAGCCAAGATAGTACAGGGGGCTTTAATTCACCCCTCCACTTT.